Reported below is one T cell receptor beta chain. The sample originates from a study of blood T cell repertoires in COVID-19. Overall study: Samples came from the United States, Italy and Spain, spanning acute and convalescent COVID-19. PBMCs, B-cell-depleted T cells, or T cells were the source of the cDNA or gDNA that made up the material.

This CDR3 is built from 12 residues. Germline CDR1 WSHSY, CDR2 SAAADI. V shed 4 bases and J shed 10 bases, with 10 bases lying between them. Assay used: immunoSEQ multiplex PCR; TCRdb lists only in-frame clones, some missing. The data show around 260,000 clones, with about 86% seen just once and 4.1% held by the top ten. Sample: PBMCs or T cells enriched from blood (not recorded which). The chain employs TRBV10-2 and TRBJ1-4, with D possibly matching TRBD1 (5 bases). This TCR derives from a young man with acute COVID-19. DNA of the CDR3: TGCGCCAGCAGTGTGGGGGGAGGAAAACTGTTTTTT. Its protein is CASSVGGGKLFF.